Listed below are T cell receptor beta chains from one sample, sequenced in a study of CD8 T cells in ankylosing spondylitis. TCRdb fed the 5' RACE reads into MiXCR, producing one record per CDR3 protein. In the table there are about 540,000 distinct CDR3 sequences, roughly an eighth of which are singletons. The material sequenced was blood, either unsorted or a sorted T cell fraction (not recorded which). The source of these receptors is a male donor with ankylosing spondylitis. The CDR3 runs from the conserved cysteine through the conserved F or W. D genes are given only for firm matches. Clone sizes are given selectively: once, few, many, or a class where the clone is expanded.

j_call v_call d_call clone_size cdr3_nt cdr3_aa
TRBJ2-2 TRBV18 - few TGTGCCGGCAGGGGTGCCTCGAACACCGGGGAGCTGTTTTTT CAGRGASNTGELFF
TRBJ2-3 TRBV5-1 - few TGCGCCAGCAGCTTTGGCGAGATCACAGATACGCAGTATTTT CASSFGEITDTQYF
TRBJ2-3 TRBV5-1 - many TGCGCCAGCAGCTTGGGGGCCGACACAGATACGCAGTATTTT CASSLGADTDTQYF
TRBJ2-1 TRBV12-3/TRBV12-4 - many TGTGCCAGCAGTTTATTTCAGGGGGGAAACAATGAGCAGTTCTTC CASSLFQGGNNEQFF
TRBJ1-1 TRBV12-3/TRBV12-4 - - TGTGCCAGCAACTGGGCGGTGAACACTGAAGCTTTCTTT CASNWAVNTEAFF
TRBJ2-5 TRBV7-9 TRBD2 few TGTGCCAGCAGCCCCAGAGGTCTAGCGGACGTAAAGACCCAGTACTTC CASSPRGLADVKTQYF
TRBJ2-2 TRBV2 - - TGTGCCAGCAGTGTACAGGAACCCTACACCGGGGAGCTGTTTTTT CASSVQEPYTGELFF
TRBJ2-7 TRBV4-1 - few TGCGCCAGCAGCCAAGAGCCAGGTCTTCCTACGATGGCGTACTTC CASSQEPGLPTMAYF
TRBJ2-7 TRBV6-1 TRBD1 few TGTGCCAGCAGCTCCACAGGGGTAGGAGCCTACGAGCAGTACTTC CASSSTGVGAYEQYF
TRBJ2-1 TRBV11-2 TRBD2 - TGTGCCAGCAGCTCCCGGGACAGGGGACTAGCGGGACTGCGCAATGAGCAGTTCTTC CASSSRDRGLAGLRNEQFF
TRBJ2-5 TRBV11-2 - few TGTGCCAGCAGCCGACTTTCATGGGGTGGTGAGACCCAGTACTTC CASSRLSWGGETQYF
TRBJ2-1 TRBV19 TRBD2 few TGTGCCAGTAGTAAATCGGGACTAGCGGGAGGTTCCAATGAGCAGTTCTTC CASSKSGLAGGSNEQFF
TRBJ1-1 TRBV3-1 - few TGTGCCAGCAGCCCCGGGACAATCGCTGAAGCTTTCTTT CASSPGTIAEAFF
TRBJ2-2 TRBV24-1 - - TGTGCCACCAGTGCGGGATCCGGGGAGCTGTTTTTT CATSAGSGELFF
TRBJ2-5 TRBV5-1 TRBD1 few TGCGCCAGCAGCTTAGGGGCCAGGGGGAAAGAGACCCAGTACTTC CASSLGARGKETQYF
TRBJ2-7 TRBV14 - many TGTGCCAGCAGCCCTCACCACGAAAGCGAGCAGTACTTC CASSPHHESEQYF
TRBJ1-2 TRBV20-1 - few TGCAGTGCACGAACTACAGGGTTCGGCTATGGCTACACCTTC CSARTTGFGYGYTF
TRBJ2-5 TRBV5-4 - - TGTGCCAGCAGCTTTTCCGAGGGCCTCCAAGAGACCCAGTACTTC CASSFSEGLQETQYF
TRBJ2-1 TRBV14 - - TGTGCCAGCAGCCAATTGCGGGTCTACAATGAGCAGTTCTTC CASSQLRVYNEQFF
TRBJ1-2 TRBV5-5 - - TGTGCCAGCAGCTTGGCGGTGGACTATGGCTACACCTTC CASSLAVDYGYTF
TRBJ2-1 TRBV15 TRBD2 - TGTGCCACCAGCAGAGATAGGGGGCGGGAGGGCCACAATGAGCAGTTCTTC CATSRDRGREGHNEQFF
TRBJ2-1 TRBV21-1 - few TGTGCCAGCAGGGAGGTCGGGGGGTACAACAATGAGCAGTTCTTC CASREVGGYNNEQFF
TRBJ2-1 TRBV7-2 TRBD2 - TGTGCCAGCAGCTTAGTAGCGGGGGTCTCCAATGAGCAGTTCTTC CASSLVAGVSNEQFF
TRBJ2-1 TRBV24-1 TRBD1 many TGTGCCACCAGTGAGGGACAGGGAAGGGGCTCCTACAATGAGCAGTTCTTC CATSEGQGRGSYNEQFF
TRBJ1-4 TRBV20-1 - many TGCAGTGCTCCCAGTAATGAAAAACTGTTTTTT CSAPSNEKLFF
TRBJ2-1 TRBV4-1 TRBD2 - TGCGCCAGCAGCCAGGCTAGCGGGATAGCTAATGAGCAGTTCTTC CASSQASGIANEQFF
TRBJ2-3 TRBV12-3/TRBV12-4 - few TGTGCCAGCAACACCTACGCGTGGGGCACAGATACGCAGTATTTT CASNTYAWGTDTQYF
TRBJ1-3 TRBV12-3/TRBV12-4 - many TGTGCCAGCAGTTTCATGCCCTCTGGAAACACCATATATTTT CASSFMPSGNTIYF